This T cell receptor beta chain originates from a study of Graves' ophthalmopathy and Graves' hyperthyroidism. Amplification targeted the TCR beta CDR3 regions, with RNA transcripts as the source material. HTBI primers were employed in first-round RT-PCR, then a second-round multiplex PCR followed. TCRdb analysed the multiplex PCR reads with MiXCR anew, one entry per CDR3 protein. The table includes roughly 600,000 distinct CDR3 sequences, just under 40% detected once. Trimming shortened V by 5 bases and J by 7 bases, and 12 bases separated the two germline ends. The germline gives CDR1 SEHNR, CDR2 FQNEAQ (reference sequence). The length of the CDR3 is 13 residues. This clonotype was counted at least ten times.

This chain uses TRBV7-9 with TRBJ1-5; tentatively, D is TRBD1 (5 bases). The clonotype originates from an adult man with Graves' hyperthyroidism. The source material was peripheral blood or thyroid tissue (not recorded which). DNA of the CDR3: TGTGCCAGCAGCCCACCGGGGGGACAGCCCCAGCATTTT. Encoded protein: CASSPPGGQPQHF.